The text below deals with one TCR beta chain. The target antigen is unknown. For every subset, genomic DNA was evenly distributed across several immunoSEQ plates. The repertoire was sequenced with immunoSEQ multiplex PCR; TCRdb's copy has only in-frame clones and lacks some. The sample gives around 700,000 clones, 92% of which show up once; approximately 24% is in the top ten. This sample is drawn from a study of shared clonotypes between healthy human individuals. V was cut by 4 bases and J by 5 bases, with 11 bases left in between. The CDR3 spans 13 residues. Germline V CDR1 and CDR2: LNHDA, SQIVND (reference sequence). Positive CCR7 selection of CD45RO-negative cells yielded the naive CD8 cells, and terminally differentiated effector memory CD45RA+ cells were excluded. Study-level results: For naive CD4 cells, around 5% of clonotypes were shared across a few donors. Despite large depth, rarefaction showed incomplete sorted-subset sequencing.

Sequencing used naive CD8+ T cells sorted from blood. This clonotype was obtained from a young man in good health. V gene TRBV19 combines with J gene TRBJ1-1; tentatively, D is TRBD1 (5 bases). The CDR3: CASSSRDLTEAFF. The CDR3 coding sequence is TGTGCCAGTAGTAGCAGGGATTTGACTGAAGCTTTCTTT.